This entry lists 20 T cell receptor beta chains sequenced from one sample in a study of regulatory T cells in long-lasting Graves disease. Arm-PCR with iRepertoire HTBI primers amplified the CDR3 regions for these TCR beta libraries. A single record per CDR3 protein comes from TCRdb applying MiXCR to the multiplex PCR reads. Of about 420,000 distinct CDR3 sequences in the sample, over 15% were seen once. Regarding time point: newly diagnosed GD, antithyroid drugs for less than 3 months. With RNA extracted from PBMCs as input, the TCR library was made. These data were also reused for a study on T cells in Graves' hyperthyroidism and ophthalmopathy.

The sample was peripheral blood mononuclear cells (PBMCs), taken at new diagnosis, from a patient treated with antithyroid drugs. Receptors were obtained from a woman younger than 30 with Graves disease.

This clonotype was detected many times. The CDR3 DNA reads as TGTGCCAGCAGTGAACAGAATGAGCAGTTCTTC. Translating it yields CASSEQNEQFF. The chain uses TRBV2 and TRBJ2-1; no reliable D call. The CDR3 consists of 11 residues. Deletions cut 2 bases from V and 7 bases from J, with 3 bases between. CDR1 is SNHLY, CDR2 FYNNEI, per germline.

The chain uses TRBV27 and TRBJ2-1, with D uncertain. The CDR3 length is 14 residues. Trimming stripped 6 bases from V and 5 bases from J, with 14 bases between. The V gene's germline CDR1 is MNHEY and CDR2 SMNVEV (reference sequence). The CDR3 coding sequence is TGTGCCAGCAGCTTGGTTTTCGCCGACAATGAGCAGTTCTTC. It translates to CASSLVFADNEQFF.

As DNA, the CDR3 is TGTGCCAGCGACAGGGGACGCAATCAGCCCCAGCATTTT. It translates to CASDRGRNQPQHF. The rearrangement uses TRBV6-1 and TRBJ1-5; 8 nucleotides line up with TRBD1. With 8 bases clipped from V and 2 bases from J, the junction kept 2 bases outside the gene matches. The CDR3 contains 13 residues. Germline lookup yields CDR1 MNHNS and CDR2 SASEGT.

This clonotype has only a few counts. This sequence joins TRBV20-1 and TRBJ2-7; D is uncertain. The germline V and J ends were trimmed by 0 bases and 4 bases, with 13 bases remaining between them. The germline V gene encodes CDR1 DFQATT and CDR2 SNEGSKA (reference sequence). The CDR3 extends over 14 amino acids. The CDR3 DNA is TGCAGTGCTAGAGATTATGGGGAAACTTACGAGCAGTACTTC. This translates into CSARDYGETYEQYF.

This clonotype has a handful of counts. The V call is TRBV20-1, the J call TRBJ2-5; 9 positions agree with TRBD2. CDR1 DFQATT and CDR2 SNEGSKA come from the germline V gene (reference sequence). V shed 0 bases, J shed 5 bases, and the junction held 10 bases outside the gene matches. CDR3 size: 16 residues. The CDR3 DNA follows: TGCAGTGCTAGAGATCCCCGGCTAGCGGGAATGGAGACCCAGTACTTC. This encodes CSARDPRLAGMETQYF.

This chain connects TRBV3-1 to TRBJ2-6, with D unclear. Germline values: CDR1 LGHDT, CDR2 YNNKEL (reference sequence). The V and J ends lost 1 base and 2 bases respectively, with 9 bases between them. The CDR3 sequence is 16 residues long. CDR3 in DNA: TGTGCCAGCAGCCAAGGAGGTGGAGCTGGGGCCAACGTCCTGACTTTC. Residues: CASSQGGGAGANVLTF.

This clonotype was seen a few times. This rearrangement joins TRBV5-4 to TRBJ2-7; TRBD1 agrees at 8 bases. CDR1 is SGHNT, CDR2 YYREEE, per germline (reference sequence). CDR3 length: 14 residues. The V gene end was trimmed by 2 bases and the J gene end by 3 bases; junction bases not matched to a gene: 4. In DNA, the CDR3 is TGTGCCAGCAGCTTCCGGGACAGGCTCTACGAGCAGTACTTC. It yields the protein CASSFRDRLYEQYF.

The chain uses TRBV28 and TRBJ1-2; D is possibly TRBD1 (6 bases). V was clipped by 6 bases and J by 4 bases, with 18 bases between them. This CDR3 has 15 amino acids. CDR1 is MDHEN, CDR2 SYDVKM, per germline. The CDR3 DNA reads TGTGCCAGCAGGACCATTACCAGGGGAAGCTATGGCTACACCTTC. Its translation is CASRTITRGSYGYTF.

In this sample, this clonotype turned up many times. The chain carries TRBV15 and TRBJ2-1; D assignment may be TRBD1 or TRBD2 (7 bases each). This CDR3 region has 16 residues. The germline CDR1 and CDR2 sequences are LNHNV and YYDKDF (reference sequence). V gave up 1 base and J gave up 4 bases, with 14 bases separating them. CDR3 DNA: TGTGCCACCAGCAGAGGGGGGGGACAGTTATACAATGAGCAGTTCTTC. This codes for CATSRGGGQLYNEQFF.

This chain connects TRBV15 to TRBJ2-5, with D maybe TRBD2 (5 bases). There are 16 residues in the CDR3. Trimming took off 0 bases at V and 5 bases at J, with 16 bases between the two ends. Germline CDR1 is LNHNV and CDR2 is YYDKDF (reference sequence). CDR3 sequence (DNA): TGTGCCACCAGCAGAGAACCAGCGGTAGTCTGGGAGACCCAGTACTTC. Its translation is CATSREPAVVWETQYF.

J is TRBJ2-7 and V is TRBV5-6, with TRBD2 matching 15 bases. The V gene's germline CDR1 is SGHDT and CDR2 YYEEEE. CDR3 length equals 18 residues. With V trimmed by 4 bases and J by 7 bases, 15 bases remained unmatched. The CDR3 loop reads CASSLHSPGLAGGYEQYF. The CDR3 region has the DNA TGTGCCAGCAGCCTACACTCCCCCGGACTAGCGGGAGGGTATGAGCAGTACTTC.

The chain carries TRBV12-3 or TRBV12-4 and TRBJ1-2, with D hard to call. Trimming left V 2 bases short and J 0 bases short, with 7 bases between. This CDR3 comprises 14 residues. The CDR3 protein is CASSLFRPNYGYTF. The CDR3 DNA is TGTGCCAGCAGTTTATTTAGACCTAACTATGGCTACACCTTC.

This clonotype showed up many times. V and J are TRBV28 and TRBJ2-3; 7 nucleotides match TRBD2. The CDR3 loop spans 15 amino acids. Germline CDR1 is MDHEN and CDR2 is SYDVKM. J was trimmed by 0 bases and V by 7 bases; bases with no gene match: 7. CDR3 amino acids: CASTGWRGSTDTQYF. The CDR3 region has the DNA TGTGCCAGCACCGGATGGCGGGGGAGCACAGATACGCAGTATTTT.

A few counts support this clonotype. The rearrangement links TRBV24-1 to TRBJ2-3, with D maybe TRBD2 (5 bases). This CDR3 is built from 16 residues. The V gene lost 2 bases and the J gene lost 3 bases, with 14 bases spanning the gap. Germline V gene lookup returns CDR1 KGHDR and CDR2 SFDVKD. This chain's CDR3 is CATSDWSGPGTDTQYF. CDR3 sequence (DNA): TGTGCCACCAGTGATTGGAGCGGACCGGGGACAGATACGCAGTATTTT.

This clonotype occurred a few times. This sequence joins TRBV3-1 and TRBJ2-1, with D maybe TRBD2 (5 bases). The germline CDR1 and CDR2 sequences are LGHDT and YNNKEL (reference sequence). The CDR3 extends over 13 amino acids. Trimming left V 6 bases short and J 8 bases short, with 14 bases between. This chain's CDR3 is CASRVSGLDEQFF. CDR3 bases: TGTGCCAGCAGGGTGAGCGGATTGGATGAGCAGTTCTTC.

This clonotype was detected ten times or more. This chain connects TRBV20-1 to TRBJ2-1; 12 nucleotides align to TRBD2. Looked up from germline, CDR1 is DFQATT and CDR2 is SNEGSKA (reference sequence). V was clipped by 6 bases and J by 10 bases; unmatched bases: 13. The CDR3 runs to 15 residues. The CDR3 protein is CSAGSLAGGRGEQFF. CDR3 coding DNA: TGCAGTGCAGGCTCCCTAGCGGGAGGGCGAGGGGAGCAGTTCTTC.

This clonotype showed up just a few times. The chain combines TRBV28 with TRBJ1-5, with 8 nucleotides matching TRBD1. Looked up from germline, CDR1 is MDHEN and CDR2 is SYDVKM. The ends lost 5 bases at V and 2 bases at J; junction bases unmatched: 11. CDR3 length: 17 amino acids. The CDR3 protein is CASSTSFGQGGNQPQHF. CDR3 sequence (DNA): TGTGCCAGCAGTACCTCCTTCGGACAGGGTGGCAATCAGCCCCAGCATTTT.

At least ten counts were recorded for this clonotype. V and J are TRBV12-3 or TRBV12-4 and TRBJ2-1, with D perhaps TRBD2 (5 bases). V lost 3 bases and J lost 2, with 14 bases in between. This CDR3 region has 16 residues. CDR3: CASSLGSAKPYNEQFF. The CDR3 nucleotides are TGTGCCAGCAGTTTGGGTAGCGCGAAACCCTACAATGAGCAGTTCTTC.

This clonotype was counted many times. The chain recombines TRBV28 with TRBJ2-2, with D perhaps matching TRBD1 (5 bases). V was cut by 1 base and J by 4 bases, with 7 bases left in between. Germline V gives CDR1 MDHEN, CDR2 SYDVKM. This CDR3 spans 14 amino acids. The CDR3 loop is CASSLYRTTGELFF. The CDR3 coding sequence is TGTGCCAGCAGTTTATACAGGACCACCGGGGAGCTGTTTTTT. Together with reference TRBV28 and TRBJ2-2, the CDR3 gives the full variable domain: DVKVTQSSRYLVKRTGEKVFLECVQDMDHENMFWYRQDPGLGLRLIYFSYDVKMKEKGDIPEGYSVSREKKERFSLILESASTNQTSMYLCASSLYRTTGELFFGEGSRLTVL.

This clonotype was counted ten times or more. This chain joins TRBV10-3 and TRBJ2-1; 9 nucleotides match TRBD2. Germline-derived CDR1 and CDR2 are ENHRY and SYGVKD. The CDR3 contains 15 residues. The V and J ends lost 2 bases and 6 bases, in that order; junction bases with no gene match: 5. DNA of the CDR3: TGTGCCATCAGTGAGCCGGGACTAGCACTCAATGAGCAGTTCTTC. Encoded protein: CAISEPGLALNEQFF.